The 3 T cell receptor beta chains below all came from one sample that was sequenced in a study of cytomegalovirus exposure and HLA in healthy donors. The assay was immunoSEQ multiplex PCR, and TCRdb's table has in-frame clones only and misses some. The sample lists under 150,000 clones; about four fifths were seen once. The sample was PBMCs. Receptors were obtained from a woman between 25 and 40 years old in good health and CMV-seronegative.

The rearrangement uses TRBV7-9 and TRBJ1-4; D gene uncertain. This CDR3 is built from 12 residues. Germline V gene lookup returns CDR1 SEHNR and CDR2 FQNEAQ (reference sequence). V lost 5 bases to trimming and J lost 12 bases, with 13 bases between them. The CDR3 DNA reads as TGTGCCAGCAGCCGAGGGTCAGCGGAACTGTTTTTT. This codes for CASSRGSAELFF.

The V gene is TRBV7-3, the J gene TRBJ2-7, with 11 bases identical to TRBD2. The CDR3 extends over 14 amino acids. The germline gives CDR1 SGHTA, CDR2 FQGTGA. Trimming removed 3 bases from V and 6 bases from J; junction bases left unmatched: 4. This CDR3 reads CASSFSGGASEQYF. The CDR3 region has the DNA TGTGCCAGCAGCTTTAGCGGGGGGGCCTCCGAGCAGTACTTC.

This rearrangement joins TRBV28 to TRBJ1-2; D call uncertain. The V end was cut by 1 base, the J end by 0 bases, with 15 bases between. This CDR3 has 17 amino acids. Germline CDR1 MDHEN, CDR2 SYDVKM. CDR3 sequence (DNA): TGTGCCAGCAGTTTATCCCTACGGGTGAGGTCTAACTATGGCTACACCTTC. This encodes CASSLSLRVRSNYGYTF.